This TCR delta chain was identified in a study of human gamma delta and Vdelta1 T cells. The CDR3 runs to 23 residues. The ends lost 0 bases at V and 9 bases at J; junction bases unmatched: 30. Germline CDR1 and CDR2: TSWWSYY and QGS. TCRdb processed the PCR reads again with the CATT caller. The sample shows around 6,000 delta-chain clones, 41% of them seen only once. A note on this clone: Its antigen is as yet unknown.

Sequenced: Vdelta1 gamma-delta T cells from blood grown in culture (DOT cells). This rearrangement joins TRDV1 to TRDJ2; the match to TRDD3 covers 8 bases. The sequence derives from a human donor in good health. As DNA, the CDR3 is TGTGCTCTTGGGGAACTAAGGTCCTACTGGGGGGGTCGGCCCCCCTCCCACTATACACAACTCTTCTTT. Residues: CALGELRSYWGGRPPSHYTQLFF.